This T cell receptor gamma chain was identified in a study of gammadelta T cells in human blood. Findings and limits, study-wide: Right after birth, innate γδ T cells reportedly expanded polyclonally after microbial exposure.

The length of the CDR3 is 17 amino acids, counting both ends. This clone counts as hyperexpanded. The antigen remains undetermined. The limits of the CDR3 on the DNA are not certain, so only TCRdb's listed CDR3 is given. TCRdb re-called the RT-PCR reads using CATT. The data show about 120 gamma-chain clones, with 30% to 40% seen just once and approximately 54% held by the top ten. The TCR was taken from a newborn. Material: Vgamma9Vdelta2 gamma-delta T cells from cord blood. This chain joins TRGV11 and TRGJP1. TRGV11 qualifies as an ORF whose function is uncertain. The CDR3 is CTTVPAGLGTTGWFKIF.